The source of this T cell receptor (beta chain) is a study of Ad26.COV2.S vaccination and SARS-CoV-2 variants (dated by TCRdb to the early 2020s). Regarding the study in general: Donors in the vaccine arm were drawn from COV1001, a phase I-IIa trial of Ad26.COV2.S in healthy adults that was multicentre, randomized, double-blind and placebo-controlled. The specificity and breadth of SARS-CoV-2-reactive T cell receptors after Ad26.COV2.S vaccination were assessed by TCRbeta repertoire sequencing. Trial participants were randomized into five groups of five: low-dose or high-dose Ad26.COV2.S given once or twice, or placebo on both occasions. Dosing of Ad26.COV2.S was intramuscular, at either 5x10^10 or 1x10^11 viral particles, delivered as one shot or as two shots spaced 56 days apart. Blinding of investigators to trial group allocation was maintained during experiments and outcome assessment. A total of some 30 samples were included in the TCR-sequenced set, comprising some 20 Ad26.COV2.S vaccine recipients, 5 placebo recipients and 8 SARS-CoV-2 convalescent individuals.

Broader findings and caveats from the paper: After vaccination, spike-specific CD8+ and CD4+ T cell responses were reported to show substantial breadth. Vaccine and placebo recipients had comparable non-spike TCR breadth, which fits with the vaccine containing only spike. Spike-specific TCR breadth was higher in Ad26.COV2.S recipients than in placebo recipients (P = 0.0014). The authors noted that the TCR breadth and depth analyses may have underestimated total T cell responses. The study was not powered to compare responses between vaccine doses or regimens.

This specimen's treatment or condition label, interpreted: about 20 received Ad26.COV2.S at low or high dose, single or two shots; about 5 received placebo; per-sample allocation not given. For vaccine and placebo recipients, the sequenced repertoires came from samples collected on day 63 after the first injection. Cohort 1b enrolled about two dozen adults aged 18-55 years at a single site in Boston, USA, between 29 July and 7 August 2020. Ad26.COV2.S was a replication-incompetent adenovirus type 26 vector expressing a prefusion-stabilized SARS-CoV-2 spike protein from the original Wuhan strain. CDR3 length: 14 amino acids, cysteine to phenylalanine. The read is trimmed to its CDR3 DNA, 42 bases read in frame from base 1. V was cut back by 5 bases and J by 1 base, leaving a gap of 6 bases between them. Taken from the germline V gene, the CDR1 and CDR2 loops are ENHRY and SYGVKD. Of note for this clone: The clone's antigen remains unknown. No much larger clone is present one base from it, and per-base qualities are unavailable.

The immunoSEQ Assay was used to sequence TCRbeta CDR3 regions. After extraction, genomic DNA underwent amplification by bias-controlled multiplex PCR, followed by high-throughput sequencing. The original pipeline was this. To quantify the absolute abundance of each unique TCRbeta CDR3 region, sequences were collapsed and filtered. T cell fraction was estimated by normalizing TCRbeta template counts to usable DNA, which was measured by amplifying reference genes present in all nucleated cells. Repertoire TCRs were annotated as SARS-CoV-2-specific when V gene, CDR3 amino acid sequence and J gene were exactly matched to a known reactive TCR set. The reference SARS-CoV-2 TCR set was obtained from MIRA and was filtered for enrichment in COVID-19-positive ImmuneCODE repertoires, whereby public or cross-reactive TCRs were removed. Using the MIRA antigens, annotated TCRs were further analysed by specific ORF or by position within an ORF. Breadth was defined as the number of annotated unique rearrangements divided by the total number of unique productive rearrangements, and depth was defined as the summed frequency of the annotated unique rearrangements. TCR breadth was compared between groups using two-sided Wilcoxon rank-sum tests. The table comes from immuneACCESS by way of TCRdb, which keeps in-frame sequences with V and J called. Part of the clones is missing from these tables; in studies checked, under half for an unresolved V gene and the rest for unknown reasons. Clone size and V and J calls were adopted from that table, with D and trimming inferred from the DNA. The sample table records about 400,000 clones; roughly 88% of these occur just once. The ten largest clones add up to 3.6% of the sample.

The chain is encoded by TRBV10-3 joined to TRBJ2-6; TRBD1 is a weak D gene call, 5 bases matching. The TCR sequence derives from a person between 18 and 65 years old who received the Ad26.COV2.S COVID-19 vaccine or a placebo. Sequenced material: peripheral blood, taken in a trial of Ad26.COV2.S vaccine versus placebo. Here is the DNA: TGTGCCATCAGTCCAGGGTCTGGGGCCAACGTCCTGACTTTC. Its protein product is CAISPGSGANVLTF.